This is a list of T cell receptor beta chains from one sample in a study of blood T cell repertoires in COVID-19. The repertoire was sequenced with immunoSEQ multiplex PCR; TCRdb's copy has only in-frame clones and lacks some. The table records 200,000 or so clones, about 90% of them present only once. Source material: peripheral blood. These receptors all stem from an older woman with acute or convalescent COVID-19. The conserved cysteine and the conserved F or W are not part of the CDR3 here. The order of the fields is D gene, V gene, J gene, CDR3 protein. The D gene is left open where the match is weak.

TRBD2	TRBV10-1	TRBJ2-1	ASSEPGLAGVLF
TRBD1	TRBV29-1	TRBJ1-1	SVDGVGAGGLNTEAF
TRBD2	TRBV18	TRBJ2-1	ASSPGTSGRAGEQF
NA	TRBV11-3	TRBJ2-3	ASSRNQRVTDTQY
TRBD1	TRBV7-2	TRBJ1-1	ASSTRQGASVAF
NA	TRBV7-2	TRBJ1-6	ASSLTRVGAPLH
NA	TRBV27	TRBJ1-1	ASKGDRNTEAF
TRBD2	TRBV5-6	TRBJ2-3	ASTPGLRPSPDTQY
NA	TRBV28	TRBJ1-6	ASSLAASYNSPLH
NA	TRBV5-4	TRBJ1-2	ASSLVRESSGYT
NA	TRBV5-4	TRBJ1-2	ASSLKNAEPYGYT
NA	TRBV5-6	TRBJ2-6	ASSLPGANVLT
NA	TRBV6-2/TRBV6-3	TRBJ1-2	ASSQNAGSVNYGYT
NA	TRBV18	TRBJ1-1	ASSFSGNTEAF
TRBD2	TRBV28	TRBJ2-7	ASSRGGGSSYEQY
NA	TRBV15	TRBJ2-7	ATSRAGEGYEQY
NA	TRBV14	TRBJ1-2	ASSPDSNYGYT
NA	TRBV7-3	TRBJ2-1	ASSPPGNEQF
NA	TRBV2	TRBJ1-3	ASSVTASGNTIY
TRBD1	TRBV5-1	TRBJ1-2	ASSSPGQSYGYT
TRBD1	TRBV7-9	TRBJ1-6	ASSARQGENSPLH
TRBD1	TRBV5-1	TRBJ2-2	ASSLNRGSPGELF
TRBD2	TRBV7-2	TRBJ2-5	ASSLLLAGLGETQY
NA	TRBV18	TRBJ1-2	ASSPLDDGSSGYT